One sample yielded the 15 T cell receptor beta chains listed below, sequenced in a study of blood T cell repertoires in COVID-19. Assay used: immunoSEQ multiplex PCR; TCRdb lists only in-frame clones, some missing. The table has some 180,000 clones, approximately 90% seen once. The specimen sequenced was peripheral blood. The source is a man in his fifties or sixties who had recovered from COVID-19.

CDR3 nucleotide sequence: TGTGCCAGCAGCTTAACAGGGGACCCTGAAGCTTTCTTT. This sequence encodes CASSLTGDPEAFF. The chain joins TRBV7-9 to TRBJ1-1; 7 nucleotides agree with TRBD1. V gave up 2 bases and J gave up 6 bases; unmatched junction bases: 3. Germline CDR1 SEHNR, CDR2 FQNEAQ (reference sequence). This CDR3 has 13 amino acids.

The chain is built from TRBV5-4 and TRBJ1-2; the match to TRBD1 covers 10 bases. The CDR3 is 14 residues long. The ends lost 4 bases at V and 7 bases at J; junction bases unmatched: 7. CDR1 and CDR2 (germline): SGHNT, YYREEE (reference sequence). CDR3 in amino acids: CASSTGTGVGGYTF. In DNA, the CDR3 is TGTGCCAGCAGCACCGGGACAGGGGTGGGTGGCTACACCTTC.

The rearrangement links TRBV6-5 to TRBJ1-5; maybe TRBD1 (6 bases). This CDR3 is built from 13 residues. The V and J ends lost 7 bases and 7 bases respectively, with 14 bases between them. Germline CDR1 MNHEY, CDR2 SVGAGI. The CDR3 sequence is CASTRGYDQPQHF. The CDR3 DNA sequence: TGTGCCAGCACTAGGGGGTATGACCAGCCCCAGCATTTT.

J is TRBJ1-1 and V is TRBV30; D gene unclear. The V end was cut by 4 bases, the J end by 1 base, with 10 bases between. CDR1 is GTSNPN, CDR2 SVGIG, per germline (reference sequence). CDR3 length: 13 amino acids. CDR3 sequence: CAWTAGQNTEAFF. CDR3 in DNA: TGTGCCTGGACCGCTGGCCAGAACACTGAAGCTTTCTTT.

This clone was seen once. V gene TRBV6-5 combines with J gene TRBJ2-3, with D possibly being TRBD2 (5 bases). Germline values: CDR1 MNHEY, CDR2 SVGAGI. The CDR3 sequence is 15 residues long. V shed 1 base and J shed 3 bases, with 11 bases lying between them. This CDR3 is CASSYWESGTDTQYF. In DNA, the CDR3 is TGTGCCAGCAGTTACTGGGAGTCGGGAACAGATACGCAGTATTTT.

The chain is built from TRBV18 and TRBJ2-7, with a possible D match to TRBD2 (6 bases). Deletions cut 3 bases from V and 2 bases from J, with 11 bases between. CDR3 size: 14 residues. Germline CDR1 is KGHSH and CDR2 is LQKENI. CDR3 nucleotides: TGTGCCAGCTCACCCCAGGGCGGGGCCTACGAGCAGTACTTC. It encodes CASSPQGGAYEQYF. Full variable domain (rest looked up from reference TRBV18 and TRBJ2-7): NAGVMQNPRHLVRRRGQEARLRCSPMKGHSHVYWYRQLPEEGLKFMVYLQKENIIDESGMPKERFSAEFPKEGPSILRIQQVVRGDSAAYFCASSPQGGAYEQYFGPGTRLTVT.

The V and J genes are TRBV5-4 and TRBJ1-6; D unclear. This CDR3 region has 16 residues. CDR1 and CDR2 (germline): SGHNT, YYREEE (reference sequence). V was cut by 0 bases and J by 7 bases, with 14 bases left in between. CDR3 sequence: CASSLAGRKRNSPLHF. The CDR3 DNA reads TGTGCCAGCAGCTTGGCAGGCAGGAAAAGGAATTCACCCCTCCACTTT.

The rearrangement uses TRBV19 and TRBJ1-6, with a weak D call TRBD1 (6 bases). V lost 3 bases to trimming and J lost 10 bases, with 13 bases between them. The germline V gene encodes CDR1 LNHDA and CDR2 SQIVND (reference sequence). The CDR3 consists of 14 residues. This CDR3 is CASSIGQGRSPLHF. The CDR3 bases are TGTGCCAGTAGTATCGGGCAGGGGAGATCACCCCTCCACTTT.

V and J are TRBV7-3 and TRBJ2-2, with 7 bases aligning to TRBD2. CDR1 SGHTA and CDR2 FQGTGA come from the germline V gene. Losses at the gene ends were 5 bases for V and 5 bases for J; bases not matched to a gene: 11. This CDR3 region has 16 residues. In nucleotides, the CDR3 is TGTGCCAGCAGCCCGGTGGGGAGGGGAAAAACCGGGGAGCTGTTTTTT. Amino acids: CASSPVGRGKTGELFF.

The chain has TRBV12-3 or TRBV12-4 and TRBJ1-5; D may be TRBD1 (6 bases). This CDR3 has 13 amino acids. Trimming left V 6 bases short and J 2 bases short, with 8 bases between. The CDR3 loop is CASSRTGNQPQHF. In DNA form, the CDR3 reads TGTGCCAGCAGCCGGACAGGCAATCAGCCCCAGCATTTT.

This clone was found a few times. The chain combines TRBV30 with TRBJ1-6, with 7 bases aligning to TRBD1. Germline loops: CDR1 GTSNPN, CDR2 SVGIG (reference sequence). With 2 bases clipped from V and 7 bases from J, the junction kept 5 bases outside the gene matches. This CDR3 has 14 amino acids. CDR3 sequence reads: CAWSRDSANSPLHF. The CDR3 DNA reads as TGTGCCTGGAGTCGGGACAGCGCGAATTCACCCCTCCACTTT.

The chain's CDR3 is CSVEDFGGTEAFF. The CDR3 region has the DNA TGCAGCGTTGAAGATTTTGGGGGGACTGAAGCTTTCTTT. The V gene is TRBV29-1, the J gene TRBJ1-1, with a weak D call TRBD1 (5 bases). CDR1 is SQVTM, CDR2 ANQGSEA, per germline. Trimming removed 0 bases from V and 5 bases from J, with 10 bases in between. This CDR3 is 13 amino acids long.

The CDR3 spells CASSYLSGGTPEQFF. The CDR3 bases are TGTGCCAGCAGTTACTTGAGCGGGGGTACTCCTGAGCAGTTCTTC. This chain links TRBV6-2 or TRBV6-3 with TRBJ2-1, with 8 bases fitting TRBD2. The length of the CDR3 is 15 residues. Germline V CDR1 and CDR2: MNHEY, SVGEGT. V shed 1 base and J 9 bases; nucleotides not matched to a gene: 8.

The V gene is TRBV6-5, the J gene TRBJ1-4; TRBD1 might be the D (6 bases). The CDR3 runs 15 residues. Trimming removed 4 bases at V and 0 bases at J, with 9 bases between. Germline V gene sequence: CDR1 MNHEY, CDR2 SVGAGI. The CDR3, as DNA: TGTGCCAGCAGTTCCGGGACAACAACTAATGAAAAACTGTTTTTT. Its translation is CASSSGTTTNEKLFF.

The chain employs TRBV27 and TRBJ1-1; TRBD1 agrees at 10 bases. Trimming cost V 4 bases and J 7 bases; bases outside gene matches: 6. Germline V gives CDR1 MNHEY, CDR2 SMNVEV (reference sequence). The CDR3 sequence is 14 residues long. This chain's CDR3 is CASSSDRGLGEAFF. In DNA, the CDR3 is TGTGCCAGCAGTTCAGACAGGGGGCTGGGTGAAGCTTTCTTT.